Sequencing of this TCR beta chain was carried out in a study of T cell responses to AZD1222 COVID-19 vaccine. Background on the study: The study pooled second doses at about 4 or about 12 weeks.

Overall study results and limits: Most donors were white British and more were female, and clonal diversity was possibly underestimated. Elevations in Spike-specific TCR breadth and depth followed administration of two AZD1222 doses.

Concerning this clone itself: Antigen unknown.

The CDR3 contains 15 residues. Per the germline V gene, CDR1 is GTSNPN and CDR2 is SVGIG (reference sequence). Trimming pared 3 bases from V and 0 bases from J, leaving 12 bases between. Measured with immunoSEQ multiplex PCR; TCRdb has only the in-frame clones, and not every one. There are roughly 130,000 clones in the sample; roughly 85% occur only once, and roughly 8% lies in the top ten. The chain has TRBV30 and TRBJ1-3; D remains unclear. The sequencing here drew on peripheral blood, taken on day 0 of AZD1222 vaccination. The receptor was derived from an adult in good health. CDR3 nucleotides: TGTGCCTGGAGCGCGGGTCTCACCTCTGGAAACACCATATATTTT. Translation: CAWSAGLTSGNTIYF.